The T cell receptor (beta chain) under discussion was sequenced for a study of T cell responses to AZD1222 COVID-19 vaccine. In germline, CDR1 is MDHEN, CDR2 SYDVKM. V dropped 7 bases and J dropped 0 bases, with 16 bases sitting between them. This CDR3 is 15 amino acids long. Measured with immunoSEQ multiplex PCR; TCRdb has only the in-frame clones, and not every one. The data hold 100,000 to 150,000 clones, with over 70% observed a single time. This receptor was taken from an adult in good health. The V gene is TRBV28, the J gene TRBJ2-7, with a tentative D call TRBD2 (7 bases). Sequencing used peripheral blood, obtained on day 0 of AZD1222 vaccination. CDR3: CASTLGGRSSYEQYF. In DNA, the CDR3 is TGTGCCAGCACCCTCGGGGGGCGTAGCTCCTACGAGCAGTACTTC.